This T cell receptor (beta chain) stems from a study of spatial heterogeneity in lung cancer (dated by TCRdb to the late 2010s). With respect to the entire study: Beta-chain transcripts were consistently detected in greater numbers than alpha-chain transcripts, which likely reflected higher beta-chain transcript abundance. In the raw uncorrected reads, each unique combination of TCR and UMI appeared more than ten times on average. In non-small cell lung cancer, the study quantitatively compared TCR alpha and beta repertoires across several tumor regions, matched nontumor lung, and blood. TCR repertoire features were related to nonsynonymous mutation counts determined by whole-exome sequencing of tumor tissue. At surgery, hundreds of tumor regions, roughly 63 matched nontumor lung samples and more than 55 PBMC samples were TCR-sequenced for both alpha and beta chains.

This clonotype is characterized as medium-sized (0.01 to 0.1%). This clone's antigen is unknown. One base away there is no much larger clone; base qualities are not given. The V end gives up 4 bases and the J end 6 bases, leaving 9 bases in the junction not matched to a gene. The cysteine opens and the phenylalanine closes a CDR3 of 16 amino acids. Of the read, only the CDR3 DNA is kept; its 48 bases are in frame from base 1. From the germline V gene (reference sequence), CDR1 is SGHNT and CDR2 is YYREEE. On the study overall, not on this receptor specifically: Additional single-cell paired TCR alpha and beta sequencing was considered necessary to confirm, at a functional level, the hypothesis that regional TCRs recognize regional mutations. Ubiquitous expanded tumor TCRs were found in blood more often at tumor resection than at routine follow-up.

The meaning of the sample's time point label: sample taken at primary tumor resection. Samples were obtained from 65 to 90 patients with early-stage, untreated non-small cell lung cancer from the lung TRACERx cohort. TCR sequencing used whole RNA extracted from tumor and nontumor lung tissue, or from cryopreserved PBMC samples, without cell sorting. Only patients with enough RNA available from two or more tumor regions were chosen for TCR sequencing. Receptor libraries were prepared by 5' RACE. Reads for this sample came from a NextSeq 500. The TCR library protocol attached a unique molecular identifier to each TCR cDNA molecule to allow correction of PCR and sequencing errors. The study's processing was this. TCR identification, UMI-based error correction and CDR3 extraction were all carried out with Decombinator tools. Expanded TCRs were defined as those above a frequency of 2 per 1,000, corresponding to the top 1% of the tumor frequency distribution. Rényi diversity was computed with the R vegan package after subsampling each repertoire 100 times to 5,000 TCRs. To build CDR3 similarity networks, amino acid triplet string-kernel similarity was used, and CDR3s were connected when their pairwise similarity was above 0.82. TCRdb cleaned the public reads at Q25 with fastp, built clones with MiXCR and kept in-frame beta chains. Each record represents a unique CDR3 protein, reported with the most common genes and DNA among its rows. TCRdb, not the authors, supplied the V and J calls. This sample lists around 8,000 distinct CDR3 sequences; over 6.5% were detected once. The ten largest clones take up 40% to 50% of the sample.

The sequence came from a male donor with early-stage non-small cell lung cancer. The chain is made from TRBV5-4 and TRBJ2-2; TRBD2 fits 10 bases in the junction. Sequenced here: PBMCs, sampled at surgery. The DNA sequence follows: TGTGCCAGCAGCACCTCTAGCGGGAGTTCGGCCGGGGAGCTGTTTTTT. This yields the protein CASSTSSGSSAGELFF.